This T cell receptor (beta chain) was captured in a study of Ad26.COV2.S vaccination and SARS-CoV-2 variants. Study results and caveats: The analyses of TCR breadth and depth may have understated the size of total T cell responses. The study found higher spike-specific TCR breadth in vaccine than placebo recipients.

Details on this clone: Antigen specificity is unknown.

Treatment of the sample: some 20 received Ad26.COV2.S at low or high dose, single or two shots; several received placebo; per-sample allocation not given. Collection of samples fell on day 63 after the first vaccine or placebo injection. Using immunoSEQ multiplex PCR, the repertoire was profiled, and TCRdb retains in-frame clones only, with some absent. Of around 300,000 clones in the sample, about 88% were seen once. The CDR3 covers 13 residues. Germline V gene lookup returns CDR1 SGHTA and CDR2 FQGTGA. Trimming cost V 7 bases and J 8 bases, with 17 bases left between them. The sample consisted of peripheral blood, taken in a trial of Ad26.COV2.S vaccine versus placebo. This rearrangement joins TRBV7-3 to TRBJ1-2; D is unresolved. The source is a person between 18 and 60 years old who received the Ad26.COV2.S COVID-19 vaccine or a placebo. CDR3 sequence (DNA): TGTGCCAGCACCCTTTTCTTGGGCTACGGCTACACCTTC. It encodes CASTLFLGYGYTF.